This T cell receptor (beta chain) was captured by sequencing in a study of early T cells in non-severe SARS-CoV-2 infection. V was pared by 7 bases and J by 3 bases, with 24 bases between. The germline V gene has CDR1 SGHAT and CDR2 FQNNGV. This CDR3 region has 17 residues. TCRdb reprocessed the 5' RACE reads via MiXCR and lists one record per CDR3 protein. The sample carries about 52,000 distinct CDR3 sequences, about 5.9% recorded once. This clonotype was counted only a few times. This sequence was found in an adult who was a healthcare worker with PCR-confirmed SARS-CoV-2 infection or an uninfected control (not recorded which). Sequencing used whole blood. The chain couples TRBV11-2 to TRBJ1-1; D is undetermined. This chain's CDR3 is CASKALGPGLGDTEAFF. Written as DNA, the CDR3 is TGTGCCAGCAAAGCCTTAGGGCCGGGCCTTGGCGACACTGAAGCTTTCTTT.